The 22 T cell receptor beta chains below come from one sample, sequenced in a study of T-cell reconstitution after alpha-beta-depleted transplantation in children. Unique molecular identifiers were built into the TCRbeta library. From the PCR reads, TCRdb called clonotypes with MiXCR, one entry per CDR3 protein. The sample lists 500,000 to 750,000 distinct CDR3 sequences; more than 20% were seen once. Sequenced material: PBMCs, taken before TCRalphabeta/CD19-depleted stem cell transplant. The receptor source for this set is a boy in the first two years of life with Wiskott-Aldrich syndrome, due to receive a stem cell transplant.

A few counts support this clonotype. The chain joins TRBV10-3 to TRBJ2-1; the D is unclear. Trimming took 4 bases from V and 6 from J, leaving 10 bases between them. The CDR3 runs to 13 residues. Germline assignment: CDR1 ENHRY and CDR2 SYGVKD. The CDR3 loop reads CAISGLPGNEQFF. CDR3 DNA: TGTGCCATCAGTGGGCTTCCCGGCAATGAGCAGTTCTTC.

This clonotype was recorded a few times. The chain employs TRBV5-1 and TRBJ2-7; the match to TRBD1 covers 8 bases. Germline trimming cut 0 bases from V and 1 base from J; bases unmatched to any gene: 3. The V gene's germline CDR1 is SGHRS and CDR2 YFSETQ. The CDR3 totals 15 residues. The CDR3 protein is CASSLDGQGSYEQYF. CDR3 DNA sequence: TGCGCCAGCAGCTTGGATGGACAGGGTTCCTACGAGCAGTACTTC.

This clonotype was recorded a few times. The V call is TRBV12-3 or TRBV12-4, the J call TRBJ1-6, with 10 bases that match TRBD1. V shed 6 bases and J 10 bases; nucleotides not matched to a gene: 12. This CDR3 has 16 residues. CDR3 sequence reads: CASRPTGTGVKSPLHF. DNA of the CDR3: TGTGCCAGCAGACCAACCGGGACAGGGGTTAAATCACCCCTCCACTTT.

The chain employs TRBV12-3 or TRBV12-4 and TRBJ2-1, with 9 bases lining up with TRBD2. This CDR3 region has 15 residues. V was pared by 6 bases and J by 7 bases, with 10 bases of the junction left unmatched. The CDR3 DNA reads TGTGCCAGCAGCCAAGGAGATCTAGCGGGAAATGAGCAGTTCTTC. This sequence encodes CASSQGDLAGNEQFF.

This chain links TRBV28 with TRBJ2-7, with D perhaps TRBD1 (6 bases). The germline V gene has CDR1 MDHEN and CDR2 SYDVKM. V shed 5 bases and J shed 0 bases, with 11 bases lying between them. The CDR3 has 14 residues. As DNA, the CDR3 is TGTGCCAGCAGTCCAGGGGTTGTCTCCTACGAGCAGTACTTC. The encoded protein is CASSPGVVSYEQYF.

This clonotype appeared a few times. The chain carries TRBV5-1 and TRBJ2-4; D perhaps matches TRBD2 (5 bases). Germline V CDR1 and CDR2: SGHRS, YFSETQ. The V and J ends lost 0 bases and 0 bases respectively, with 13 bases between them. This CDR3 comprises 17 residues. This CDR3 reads CASSLALRGLAKNIQYF. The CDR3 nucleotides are TGCGCCAGCAGCTTGGCCCTTCGAGGGTTAGCCAAAAACATTCAGTACTTC.

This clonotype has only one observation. The CDR3 protein is CASSRGLAAGYSGANVLTF. CDR3 nucleotides: TGCGCCAGCAGCCGCGGACTAGCCGCGGGGTACTCTGGGGCCAACGTCCTGACTTTC. The genes are TRBV5-1 and TRBJ2-6; 8 nucleotides align to TRBD2. J lost 0 bases, V lost 4 bases, and 12 bases had no gene match. The CDR3 is 19 residues long. The germline V gene encodes CDR1 SGHRS and CDR2 YFSETQ.

DNA for the CDR3: TGTGCCATCAGCCGGAGCACAGATACGCAGTATTTT. Its translation: CAISRSTDTQYF. V and J are TRBV10-3 and TRBJ2-3, with D uncertain. V was pared by 6 bases and J by 0 bases, with 4 bases between. The germline V gene encodes CDR1 ENHRY and CDR2 SYGVKD. CDR3 size: 12 residues.

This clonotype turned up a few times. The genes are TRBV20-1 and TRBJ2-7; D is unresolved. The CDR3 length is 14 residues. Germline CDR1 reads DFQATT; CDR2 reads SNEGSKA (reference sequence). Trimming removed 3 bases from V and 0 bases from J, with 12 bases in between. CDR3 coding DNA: TGCAGTGCTAGTAGTCTATCGGGCTCCTACGAGCAGTACTTC. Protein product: CSASSLSGSYEQYF.

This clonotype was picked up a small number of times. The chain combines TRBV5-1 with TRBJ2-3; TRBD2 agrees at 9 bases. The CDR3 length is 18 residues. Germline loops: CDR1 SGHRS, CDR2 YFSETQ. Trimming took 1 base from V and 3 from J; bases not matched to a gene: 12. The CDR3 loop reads CASSLSGRNFQFTDTQYF. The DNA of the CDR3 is TGCGCCAGCAGCTTGAGCGGGAGGAACTTTCAGTTTACAGATACGCAGTATTTT.

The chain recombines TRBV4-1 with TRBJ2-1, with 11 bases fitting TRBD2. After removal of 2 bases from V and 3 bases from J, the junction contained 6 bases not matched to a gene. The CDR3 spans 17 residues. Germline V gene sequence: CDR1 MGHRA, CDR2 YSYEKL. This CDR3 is CASSQLPGLADYNEQFF. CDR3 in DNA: TGCGCCAGCAGCCAATTGCCGGGACTAGCGGACTACAATGAGCAGTTCTTC.

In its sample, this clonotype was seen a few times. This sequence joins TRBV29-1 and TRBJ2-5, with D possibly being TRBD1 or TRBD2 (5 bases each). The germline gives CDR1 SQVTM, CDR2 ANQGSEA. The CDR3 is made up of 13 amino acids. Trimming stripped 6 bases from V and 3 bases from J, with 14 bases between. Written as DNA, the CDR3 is TGCAGCGTGGATCGGGGCATTGAAGAGACCCAGTACTTC. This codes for CSVDRGIEETQYF. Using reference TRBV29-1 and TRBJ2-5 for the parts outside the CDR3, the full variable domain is SAVISQKPSRDICQRGTSLTIQCQVDSQVTMMFWYRQQPGQSLTLIATANQGSEATYESGFVIDKFPISRPNLTFSTLTVSNMSPEDSSIYLCSVDRGIEETQYFGPGTRLLVL.

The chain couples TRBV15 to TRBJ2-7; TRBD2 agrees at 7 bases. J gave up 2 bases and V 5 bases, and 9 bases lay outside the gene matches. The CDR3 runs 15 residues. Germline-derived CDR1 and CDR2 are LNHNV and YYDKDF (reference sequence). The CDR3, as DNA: TGTGCCACCAGCCGGGGCGGGAGTGGGGCCTACGAGCAGTACTTC. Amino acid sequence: CATSRGGSGAYEQYF. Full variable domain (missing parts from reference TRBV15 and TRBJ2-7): DAMVIQNPRYQVTQFGKPVTLSCSQTLNHNVMYWYQQKSSQAPKLLFHYYDKDFNNEADTPDNFQSRRPNTSFCFLDIRSPGLGDTAMYLCATSRGGSGAYEQYFGPGTRLTVT.

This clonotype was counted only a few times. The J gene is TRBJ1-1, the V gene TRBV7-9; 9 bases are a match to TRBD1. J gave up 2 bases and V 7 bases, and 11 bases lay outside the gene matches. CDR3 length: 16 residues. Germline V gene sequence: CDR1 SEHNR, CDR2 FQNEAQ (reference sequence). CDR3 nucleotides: TGTGCCAGCACCTCTGGCGGGACAGGGATTAACACTGAAGCTTTCTTT. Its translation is CASTSGGTGINTEAFF.

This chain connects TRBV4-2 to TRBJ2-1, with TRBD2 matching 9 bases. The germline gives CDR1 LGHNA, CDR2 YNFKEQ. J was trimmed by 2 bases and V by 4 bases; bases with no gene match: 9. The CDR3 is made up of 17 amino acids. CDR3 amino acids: CASSPSRASGAYNEQFF. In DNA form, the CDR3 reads TGTGCCAGCAGCCCGTCGAGGGCTAGCGGGGCCTACAATGAGCAGTTCTTC.

DNA of the CDR3: TGTGCCAGCAGTTTGAGTGTGGGGGGCCCCTACGAGCAGTACTTC. Translation: CASSLSVGGPYEQYF. V and J are TRBV12-3 or TRBV12-4 and TRBJ2-7; either TRBD1 or TRBD2 may fit D (6 bases each). The CDR3 contains 15 residues. V lost 3 bases to trimming and J lost 2 bases, with 14 bases between them.

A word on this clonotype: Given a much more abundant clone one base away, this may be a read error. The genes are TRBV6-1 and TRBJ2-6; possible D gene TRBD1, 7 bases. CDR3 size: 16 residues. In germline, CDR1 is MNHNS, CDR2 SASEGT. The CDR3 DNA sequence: TGTGCCAGCAGTCCCCAGGGGGGCACTGGGGCCAACGTCCCGACTTTC. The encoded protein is CASSPQGGTGANVPTF.

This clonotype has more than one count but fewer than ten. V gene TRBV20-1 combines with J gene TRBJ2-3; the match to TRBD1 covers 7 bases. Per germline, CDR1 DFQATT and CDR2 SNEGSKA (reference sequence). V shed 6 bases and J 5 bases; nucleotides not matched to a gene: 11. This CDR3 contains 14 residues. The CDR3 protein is CSARRRGQVDTQYF. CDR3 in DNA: TGCAGTGCCAGAAGAAGGGGGCAGGTAGATACGCAGTATTTT.

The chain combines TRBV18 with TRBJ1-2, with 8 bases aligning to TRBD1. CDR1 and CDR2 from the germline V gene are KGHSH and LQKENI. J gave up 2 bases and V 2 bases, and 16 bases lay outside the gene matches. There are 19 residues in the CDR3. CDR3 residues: CASSPFPAGQASLNYGYTF. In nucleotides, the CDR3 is TGTGCCAGCTCACCATTCCCGGCGGGACAGGCCTCGCTCAACTATGGCTACACCTTC.

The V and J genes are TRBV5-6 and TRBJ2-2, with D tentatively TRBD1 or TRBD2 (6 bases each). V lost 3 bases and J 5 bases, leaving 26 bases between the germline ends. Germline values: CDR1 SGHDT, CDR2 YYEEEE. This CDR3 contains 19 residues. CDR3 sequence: CASSSGLLAPKGGTGELFF. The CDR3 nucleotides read TGTGCCAGCAGCTCCGGTCTGCTAGCGCCCAAAGGGGGGACCGGGGAGCTGTTTTTT.

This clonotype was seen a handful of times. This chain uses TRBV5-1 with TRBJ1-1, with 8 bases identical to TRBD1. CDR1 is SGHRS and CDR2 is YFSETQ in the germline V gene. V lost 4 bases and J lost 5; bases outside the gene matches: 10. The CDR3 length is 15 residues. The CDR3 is CASSRDRRMGTEAFF. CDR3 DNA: TGCGCCAGCAGCCGGGACAGGCGGATGGGGACTGAAGCTTTCTTT.

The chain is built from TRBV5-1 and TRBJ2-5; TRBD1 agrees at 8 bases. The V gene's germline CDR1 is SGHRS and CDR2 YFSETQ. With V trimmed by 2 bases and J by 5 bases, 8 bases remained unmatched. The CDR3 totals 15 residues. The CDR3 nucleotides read TGCGCCAGCAGCTTCCGGACAGGGTGGATCGAGACCCAGTACTTC. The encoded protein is CASSFRTGWIETQYF. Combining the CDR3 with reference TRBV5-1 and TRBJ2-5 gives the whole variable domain KAGVTQTPRYLIKTRGQQVTLSCSPISGHRSVSWYQQTPGQGLQFLFEYFSETQRNKGNFPGRFSGRQFSNSRSEMNVSTLELGDSALYLCASSFRTGWIETQYFGPGTRLLVL.